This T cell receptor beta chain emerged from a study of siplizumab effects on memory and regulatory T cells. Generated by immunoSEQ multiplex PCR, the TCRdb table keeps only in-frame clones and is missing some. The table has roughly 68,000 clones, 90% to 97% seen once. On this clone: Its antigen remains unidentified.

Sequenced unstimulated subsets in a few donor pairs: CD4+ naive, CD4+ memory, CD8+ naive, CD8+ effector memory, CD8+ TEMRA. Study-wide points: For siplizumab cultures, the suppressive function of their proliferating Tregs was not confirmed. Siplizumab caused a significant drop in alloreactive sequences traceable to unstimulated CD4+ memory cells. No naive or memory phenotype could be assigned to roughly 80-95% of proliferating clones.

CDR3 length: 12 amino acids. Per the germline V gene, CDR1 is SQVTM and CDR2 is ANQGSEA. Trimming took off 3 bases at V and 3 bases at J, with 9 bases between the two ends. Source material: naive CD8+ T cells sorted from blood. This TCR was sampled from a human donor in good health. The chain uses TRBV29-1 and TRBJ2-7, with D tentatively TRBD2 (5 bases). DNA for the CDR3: TGCAGCGTTGATCCGGGGAACTACGAGCAGTACTTC. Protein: CSVDPGNYEQYF.